This TCR beta chain came from a study of blood T cells in healthy people across ages. Whole-study findings and limits: Leaving the PBMCs unsorted stopped any conclusive comparison of naive versus antigen-experienced cells. Among long-lived donors, naive CD4+ cells were more numerous and diversity higher than in aged donors.

In its sample, this clonotype was seen once. Its antigen is still unknown. One end of the junction does not line up with germline, which may come from a read error. Each sample used at least 7 million PBMCs. Using a J-beta primer mix together with a sample-barcoded 5' primer, a second PCR was run for roughly 7 to 12 cycles. The template-switch adaptor, which had 12 random nucleotides, put a tag on each cDNA molecule. TCRdb reprocessed the 5' RACE reads with MiXCR, giving one entry per CDR3 protein. The data show around 1.7 million distinct CDR3 sequences, 28% seen once. Germline values: CDR1 KGHSY, CDR2 FQNENV. The CDR3 is made up of 13 amino acids.

The chain joins TRBV16 to TRBJ2-5; D not certain. This receptor was taken from a woman aged 30 to 39 in good health. Sequencing was performed on blood. Written as DNA, the CDR3 is TGTGTCAGCAGTTACGACTACCAAGAGACCCAGTACTTC. Translation: CVSSYDYQETQYF.